These 30 T cell receptor beta chains were sequenced from one sample in a study of post-analysis software for immune sequencing data. No antigen has been assigned to these receptors. Researchers reported that TCR beta cDNA libraries carried unique molecular identifiers. TCRdb ran MiXCR on the PCR reads and lists one entry per CDR3 protein. The data hold about 620,000 distinct CDR3 sequences, with roughly 45% observed a single time. Points from the study as a whole: Comparison of patients with controls showed four or five TRBV segments more frequent in patients, TRBV5-6, TRBV5-1 and TRBV20-1 among them.

The sequencing sample was made of blood. The receptors derive from a girl aged 5 to 17 with multiple sclerosis.

This clonotype showed up just a few times. V is TRBV25-1 and J is TRBJ2-3; D is perhaps TRBD1 (6 bases). This CDR3 spans 13 amino acids. Deletions cut 7 bases from V and 4 bases from J, with 12 bases between. Looked up from germline, CDR1 is MGHDK and CDR2 is SYGVNS. The CDR3 protein is CASTRGASDTQYF. The CDR3 nucleotides read TGTGCCAGCACCAGGGGCGCCTCAGATACGCAGTATTTT.

This clonotype was picked up a small number of times. The V gene is TRBV4-1, the J gene TRBJ2-4; D may be TRBD1 (5 bases). V lost 6 bases and J 0 bases, leaving 12 bases between the germline ends. The CDR3 runs to 15 residues. The V gene's germline CDR1 is MGHRA and CDR2 YSYEKL. CDR3 residues: CASRDSPLAKNIQYF. The CDR3 DNA sequence: TGCGCCAGCAGAGACAGTCCTTTAGCCAAAAACATTCAGTACTTC.

This chain joins TRBV12-3 or TRBV12-4 and TRBJ1-5; D may be TRBD1 (6 bases). Trimming removed 7 bases from V and 4 bases from J, with 14 bases in between. This CDR3 has 14 amino acids. CDR3 sequence (DNA): TGTGCCAGCACCCAGGGGACTTTTAATCAGCCCCAGCATTTT. It specifies CASTQGTFNQPQHF.

This clonotype was seen more than once but under ten times. The chain employs TRBV12-3 or TRBV12-4 and TRBJ2-5; 7 bases are a match to TRBD1. CDR3 length equals 14 residues. V was pared by 8 bases and J by 5 bases, with 11 bases of the junction left unmatched. The CDR3 is CASGTAGGTETQYF. The CDR3 DNA sequence: TGTGCCAGCGGGACGGCAGGGGGTACGGAGACCCAGTACTTC.

This chain uses TRBV5-6 with TRBJ2-3; 13 bases agree with TRBD2. There are 18 residues in the CDR3. CDR1 and CDR2 (germline): SGHDT, YYEEEE. Germline trimming cut 4 bases from V and 5 bases from J; bases unmatched to any gene: 13. CDR3 sequence (DNA): TGTGCCAGCAGCCAAAAGTCGACTAGCGGGAGGTTCAAAGATACGCAGTATTTT. Translating it yields CASSQKSTSGRFKDTQYF.

This clonotype was seen more than once but under ten times. This sequence joins TRBV29-1 and TRBJ2-5, with D possibly being TRBD1 or TRBD2 (5 bases each). Trimming pared 6 bases from V and 5 bases from J, leaving 7 bases between. CDR3 length equals 10 residues. Per the germline V gene, CDR1 is SQVTM and CDR2 is ANQGSEA. Here the CDR3 DNA reads TGCAGCGTGGGACGCGAGACCCAGTACTTC. This sequence encodes CSVGRETQYF.

This clonotype was observed a handful of times. The J gene is TRBJ2-7, the V gene TRBV12-3 or TRBV12-4; a weak D match, TRBD2 (7 bases). V shed 2 bases and J shed 7 bases, with 15 bases lying between them. The CDR3 extends over 14 amino acids. The CDR3 DNA is TGTGCCAGCAGTTTATATTCCAGGGGAGGGGAGCAGTACTTC. As protein: CASSLYSRGGEQYF.

This clonotype came up a few times. The V and J genes are TRBV27 and TRBJ1-2; perhaps TRBD1 as D (6 bases). In germline, CDR1 is MNHEY, CDR2 SMNVEV (reference sequence). This CDR3 is built from 12 residues. With 10 bases removed from V and 4 bases from J, the gap between germline ends came to 13 bases. The CDR3 DNA sequence: TGTGCCACGGCGGGCAGGGGCTATGGCTACACCTTC. It specifies CATAGRGYGYTF.

This clonotype appeared a few times. The V and J genes are TRBV12-3 or TRBV12-4 and TRBJ2-3, with D possibly matching TRBD2 (6 bases). The V end was cut by 8 bases, the J end by 2 bases, with 20 bases between. The CDR3 sequence is 16 residues long. The CDR3 loop reads CASPEPLADITDTQYF. In DNA, the CDR3 is TGTGCCAGCCCCGAACCCTTAGCGGATATCACAGATACGCAGTATTTT.

There are a few counts of this clonotype. The V and J genes are TRBV9 and TRBJ1-1, with TRBD1 matching 8 bases. Germline CDR1 is SGDLS and CDR2 is YYNGEE. This CDR3 comprises 14 residues. The J segment lost 8 bases and the V segment lost 8 bases, leaving 14 bases of the junction unmatched. This chain's CDR3 is CASTGGQANTEAFF. In nucleotides, the CDR3 is TGTGCCAGTACCGGGGGACAGGCGAATACGGAAGCTTTCTTT.

This clonotype has more than one count but fewer than ten. The V and J genes are TRBV29-1 and TRBJ2-1; D perhaps matches TRBD2 (6 bases). The CDR3 length is 14 residues. Deletions cut 4 bases from V and 0 bases from J, with 10 bases between. Germline lookup yields CDR1 SQVTM and CDR2 ANQGSEA. CDR3 sequence (DNA): TGCAGCGTTGGTCGGGGGAGCTCCTACAATGAGCAGTTCTTC. It specifies CSVGRGSSYNEQFF.

The table lists this clonotype with many counts. V is TRBV10-3 and J is TRBJ2-7; 13 positions match TRBD2. Germline trimming cut 2 bases from V and 4 bases from J; bases unmatched to any gene: 2. Per the germline V gene, CDR1 is ENHRY and CDR2 is SYGVKD. There are 15 residues in the CDR3. The CDR3 here is CAISEGLAGDYEQYF. CDR3 nucleotide sequence: TGTGCCATCAGTGAGGGACTAGCGGGGGATTACGAGCAGTACTTC.

The rearrangement links TRBV12-3 or TRBV12-4 to TRBJ2-6; perhaps TRBD2 as D (5 bases). The ends were cut back, 5 bases at V and 0 bases at J, with 14 bases in the middle. The CDR3 sequence is 17 residues long. In DNA, the CDR3 is TGTGCCAGCAGTACCTCGGGGAGACTCTCTGGGGCCAACGTCCTGACTTTC. Translating it yields CASSTSGRLSGANVLTF.

This clonotype turned up a few times. This sequence joins TRBV12-3 or TRBV12-4 and TRBJ1-6; weak D call: TRBD1 (5 bases). The CDR3 spans 14 residues. Between the trimmed V and J ends, which lost 3 bases and 10 bases, there was a span of 13 bases. CDR3 sequence reads: CASSFLRAGSPLHF. The CDR3 DNA follows: TGTGCCAGCAGTTTCCTGAGGGCAGGGTCACCCCTCCACTTT.

The V call is TRBV20-1, the J call TRBJ2-1; 9 positions match TRBD2. Germline CDR1 DFQATT, CDR2 SNEGSKA (reference sequence). The CDR3 covers 15 residues. V gave up 0 bases and J gave up 3 bases; unmatched junction bases: 3. CDR3 in amino acids: CSAREREGSYNEQFF. The CDR3 region has the DNA TGCAGTGCTAGAGAGCGGGAGGGAAGCTACAATGAGCAGTTCTTC.

The sample holds one count of this clonotype. V is TRBV5-1 and J is TRBJ2-5; D unclear. In germline, CDR1 is SGHRS, CDR2 YFSETQ. The CDR3 extends over 12 amino acids. Trimming left V 4 bases short and J 9 bases short, with 13 bases between. CDR3: CASSAVGEAQYF. CDR3 DNA: TGCGCCAGCAGCGCGGTGGGCGAGGCCCAGTACTTC.

The V gene is TRBV7-9, the J gene TRBJ2-3; 7 bases are a match to TRBD2. This CDR3 region has 19 residues. Unmatched junction bases numbered 20, after V lost 6 bases and J lost 2 bases. Germline V CDR1 and CDR2: SEHNR, FQNEAQ (reference sequence). The CDR3 bases are TGTGCCAGCAGTTCGCCCGAGGCGCTTGGCGGGGGATACACAGATACGCAGTATTTT. This encodes CASSSPEALGGGYTDTQYF.

V is TRBV5-1 and J is TRBJ2-3; possibly TRBD2 for D (6 bases). The CDR3 contains 16 residues. V shed 0 bases and J shed 2 bases, with 13 bases lying between them. CDR1 is SGHRS, CDR2 YFSETQ, per germline. DNA for the CDR3: TGCGCCAGCAGCTTGGTGTTGGGCGGGAACACAGATACGCAGTATTTT. Translating gives CASSLVLGGNTDTQYF.

The V gene is TRBV10-3, the J gene TRBJ2-6; 9 bases are a match to TRBD1. The CDR3 has 17 amino acids. Trimming cost V 2 bases and J 0 bases; bases outside gene matches: 2. The germline V gene has CDR1 ENHRY and CDR2 SYGVKD. CDR3 region: CAISEGQGSSGANVLTF. Written as DNA, the CDR3 is TGTGCCATCAGTGAGGGACAGGGGTCCTCTGGGGCCAACGTCCTGACTTTC.

This clonotype was picked up a small number of times. The chain is built from TRBV3-1 and TRBJ2-7; D possibly matches TRBD1 or TRBD2 (5 bases each). The V gene lost 5 bases and the J gene lost 3 bases, with 17 bases spanning the gap. The CDR3 contains 15 residues. Germline CDR1 is LGHDT and CDR2 is YNNKEL (reference sequence). In DNA, the CDR3 is TGTGCCAGCAGCACAAGCGGCGGTGGGGGCTACGAGCAGTACTTC. Its protein product is CASSTSGGGGYEQYF.

The genes are TRBV20-1 and TRBJ2-3; 7 bases align to TRBD2. Germline V gene lookup returns CDR1 DFQATT and CDR2 SNEGSKA (reference sequence). The V and J ends lost 2 bases and 5 bases, in that order; junction bases with no gene match: 7. This CDR3 is built from 14 residues. CDR3: CSARWAGAGDTQYF. The CDR3, as DNA: TGCAGTGCTAGATGGGCGGGAGCGGGAGATACGCAGTATTTT.

In this sample, this clonotype turned up once. A single base separates this from a much larger clone, so it may be a read error. V usage is TRBV20-1 and J usage is TRBJ1-2; 7 bases map to TRBD1. The germline CDR1 and CDR2 sequences are DFQATT and SNEGSKA (reference sequence). CDR3 size: 13 residues. CDR3 sequence reads: CSARRGRGYDYTF. CDR3 coding DNA: TGCAGTGCGCGGAGGGGGCGCGGGTATGACTACACCTTC.

In its sample, this clonotype was seen a few times. The V and J genes are TRBV6-1 and TRBJ2-6, with D unclear. Trimming left V 7 bases short and J 0 bases short, with 16 bases between. The CDR3 sequence is 17 residues long. From germline, CDR1 is MNHNS and CDR2 SASEGT. This chain's CDR3 is CASTPGGYHSGANVLTF. For the CDR3, the DNA is TGTGCCAGCACCCCGGGTGGTTACCACTCTGGGGCCAACGTCCTGACTTTC.

The chain couples TRBV14 to TRBJ2-7; D perhaps matches TRBD1 (6 bases). The CDR3 runs to 16 residues. V lost 4 bases, J lost 7 bases, and 23 bases lay in between. CDR1 SGHDN and CDR2 FVKESK come from the germline V gene. The chain's CDR3 is CASSLRPGEKTDEQYF. Here the CDR3 DNA reads TGTGCCAGCAGCCTAAGACCAGGGGAGAAGACGGATGAGCAGTACTTC.

The chain recombines TRBV7-3 with TRBJ1-2; no clear D. The ends were cut back, 5 bases at V and 4 bases at J, with 14 bases in the middle. The V gene's germline CDR1 is SGHTA and CDR2 FQGTGA. The CDR3 totals 14 residues. This CDR3 reads CASSPSSVVYGYTF. The CDR3, as DNA: TGTGCCAGCAGCCCCTCCTCTGTAGTCTATGGCTACACCTTC.

This clonotype was detected a few times. The J gene is TRBJ2-4, the V gene TRBV7-2; a possible D gene is TRBD2 (6 bases). The J call may be mistaken, given a closer DNA end match to TRBJ2-7. This CDR3 has 15 residues. CDR1 is SGHTA and CDR2 is FQGNSA in the germline V gene. In DNA, the CDR3 is TGTGCCAGCAGCTTAGGGTGGGGGGAGCTTTACGAGCAGTACTTC. Translating it yields CASSLGWGELYEQYF.

There are a few counts of this clonotype. The rearrangement uses TRBV10-3 and TRBJ2-7, with 8 positions matching TRBD1. The CDR3 has 14 residues. Looked up from germline, CDR1 is ENHRY and CDR2 is SYGVKD. V lost 10 bases to trimming and J lost 5 bases; unmatched junction nucleotides: 13. The CDR3 region has the DNA TGTGCCACCAAAGGAGCTGGACAGGGCGACGAGCAGTACTTC. This sequence encodes CATKGAGQGDEQYF.

The DNA of the CDR3 is TGTGCCAGCAGACAAACCAATAGCGGGGGAGATACGCAGTATTTT. Amino acid sequence: CASRQTNSGGDTQYF. This chain connects TRBV12-3 or TRBV12-4 to TRBJ2-3; 9 nucleotides align to TRBD2. The CDR3 sequence is 15 residues long. Germline trimming cut 6 bases from V and 5 bases from J; bases unmatched to any gene: 9.

This clonotype was observed a few times. The chain uses TRBV27 and TRBJ2-1; TRBD1 is a possible D gene (6 bases). The V and J ends lost 1 base and 2 bases respectively, with 18 bases between them. Germline CDR1 and CDR2: MNHEY and SMNVEV (reference sequence). The CDR3 contains 18 residues. The CDR3 DNA follows: TGTGCCAGCAGTTTATTATCCCCCGATGGGGGCACCTACAATGAGCAGTTCTTC. It encodes CASSLLSPDGGTYNEQFF.

In this sample, this clonotype turned up a few times. The genes are TRBV6-2 or TRBV6-3 and TRBJ2-1, with D uncertain. CDR3 length equals 12 residues. Trimming left V 6 bases short and J 6 bases short, with 9 bases between. Germline CDR1 MNHEY, CDR2 SVGEGT. Written as DNA, the CDR3 is TGTGCCAGCAGCCGCGCCCCCAATGAGCAGTTCTTC. Protein product: CASSRAPNEQFF.